A selection of T cell receptor beta chains follows, all from one sample in a study of blood T cells in healthy people across ages. One entry per CDR3 protein, called by TCRdb with MiXCR from the 5' RACE reads. In the table there are approximately 580,000 distinct CDR3 sequences, around 24% of which are singletons. This same sample was also taken into another study, of T cells of mothers and their children.

Sequenced sample: blood. The receptors derive from a boy between 10 and 17 years old in good health. CDR3s include the opening cysteine and the closing phenylalanine or tryptophan.

v_gene,j_gene,len,CDR3aa
TRBV12-3/TRBV12-4,TRBJ1-5,13,CASSLATIQPQHF
TRBV6-5,TRBJ2-7,15,CASRAGIDATYEQYF
TRBV7-7,TRBJ2-5,15,CASSLGDRRGETQYF
TRBV29-1,-,13,CSVIPGQSYEQYF
TRBV10-3,-,13,CAISSEAFHEQFF
TRBV9,TRBJ1-4,15,CASSVTGANNEKLFF
TRBV7-3,TRBJ2-3,18,CASNNNIGASGSFDTQYF
TRBV27,TRBJ2-3,15,CASSTGPGTPDTQYF
TRBV24-1,TRBJ2-2,19,CATSDTQGRVRSNTGELFF
TRBV20-1,TRBJ2-1,14,CSAKRTSGYNEQFF
TRBV15,TRBJ2-1,13,CATKESGYNEQFF
TRBV19,TRBJ1-4,13,CASNRDRREKLFF
TRBV5-8,-,15,CASSSDREGGNEQFF
TRBV3-1,TRBJ1-1,14,CASSQVIQGTEAFF
TRBV9,TRBJ1-1,14,CASSAPSGGTEAFF
TRBV10-3,TRBJ2-7,12,CAISDGYYEQYF
TRBV20-1,TRBJ2-1,14,CSATPGLVVDEQFF
TRBV28,-,13,CASRPGQQGPQYF